The subject of this entry is one TCR beta chain. The data are from a study of blood T cell repertoires in COVID-19. Assay: immunoSEQ multiplex PCR; the TCRdb copy retains only in-frame clones and omits some. Of a few hundred thousand clones in the sample, 80% to 90% were seen once. Material: PBMCs or T cells enriched from blood (not recorded which). The sequence was obtained from a man aged 35-49 years in a cohort exposed to, infected with or recovered from COVID-19 (not recorded which).

The CDR3 is CASSYGRESYEQYF. The CDR3 coding sequence is TGTGCCAGCAGCTACGGGAGGGAGTCCTACGAGCAGTACTTC. The rearrangement links TRBV13 to TRBJ2-7; TRBD2 aligns across 8 bases. Germline V gives CDR1 PRHDT, CDR2 FYEKMQ (reference sequence). With 4 bases clipped from V and 1 base from J, the junction kept 3 bases outside the gene matches. The CDR3 has 14 amino acids. The entire variable domain, with the rest obtained from reference TRBV13 and TRBJ2-7, is as follows: AAGVIQSPRHLIKEKRETATLKCYPIPRHDTVYWYQQGPGQDPQFLISFYEKMQSDKGSIPDRFSAQQFSDYHSELNMSSLELGDSALYFCASSYGRESYEQYFGPGTRLTVT.